What follows are 3 T cell receptor beta chains derived from one specimen sequenced in a study of T cells in Graves' hyperthyroidism and ophthalmopathy. RNA transcripts served as the template for amplifying TCR beta CDR3 regions. The HTBI set primed first-round TCR CDR3 RT-PCR. From the multiplex PCR reads, TCRdb called clonotypes with MiXCR, one entry per CDR3 protein. The sample has about 270,000 distinct CDR3 sequences; approximately 23% are singletons. Sequencing input: blood. These receptors were taken from a man aged 25-45 years with Graves' ophthalmopathy.

V and J are TRBV6-2 or TRBV6-3 and TRBJ2-1, with 11 bases identical to TRBD2. This CDR3 has 15 amino acids. CDR1 and CDR2 from the germline V gene are MNHEY and SVGEGT. Trimming removed 6 bases from V and 6 bases from J; junction bases left unmatched: 7. This CDR3 is CASRTSGRVSNEQFF. The CDR3 DNA sequence: TGTGCCAGCAGAACTAGCGGGAGAGTCTCCAATGAGCAGTTCTTC.

The V call is TRBV27, the J call TRBJ2-7; 8 nucleotides line up with TRBD2. Looked up from germline, CDR1 is MNHEY and CDR2 is SMNVEV (reference sequence). V lost 5 bases to trimming and J lost 2 bases; unmatched junction nucleotides: 5. The CDR3 runs to 14 residues. CDR3 loop: CASSKPGLAYEQYF. The CDR3 DNA follows: TGTGCCAGCAGTAAACCGGGACTAGCCTACGAGCAGTACTTC.

This clonotype turned up a few times. The J gene is TRBJ2-1, the V gene TRBV7-9; no firm D call. V dropped 7 bases and J dropped 8 bases, with 15 bases sitting between them. The V gene's germline CDR1 is SEHNR and CDR2 FQNEAQ (reference sequence). This CDR3 comprises 13 residues. CDR3 sequence (DNA): TGTGCCAGCATCACTGATGGGCGCGATGAGCAGTTCTTC. This translates into CASITDGRDEQFF.